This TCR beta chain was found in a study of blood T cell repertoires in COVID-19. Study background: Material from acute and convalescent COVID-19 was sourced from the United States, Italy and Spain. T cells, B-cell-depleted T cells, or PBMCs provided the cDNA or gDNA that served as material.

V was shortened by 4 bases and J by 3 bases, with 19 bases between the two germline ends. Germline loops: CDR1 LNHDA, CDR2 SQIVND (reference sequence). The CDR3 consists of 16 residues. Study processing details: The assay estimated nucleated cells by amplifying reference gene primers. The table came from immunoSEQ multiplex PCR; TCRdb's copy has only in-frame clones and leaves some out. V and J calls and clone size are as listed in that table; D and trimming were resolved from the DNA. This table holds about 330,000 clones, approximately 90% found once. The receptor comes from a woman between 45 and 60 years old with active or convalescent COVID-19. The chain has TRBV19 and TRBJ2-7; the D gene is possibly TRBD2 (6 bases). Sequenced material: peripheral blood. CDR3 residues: CASSNLGGDRYYEQYF. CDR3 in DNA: TGTGCCAGTAGTAACCTGGGCGGGGATAGGTACTACGAGCAGTACTTC.